These 32 T cell receptor beta chains originate from one sample sequenced in a study of cytomegalovirus exposure and HLA in healthy donors. The PCR used 60 Vbeta and 13 Jbeta primers. The method was immunoSEQ multiplex PCR; TCRdb's version includes in-frame clones alone and lacks a portion of them. In the table there are about 92,000 clones, just under 85% of which are singletons. Sequencing input: PBMCs. The origin of the receptors is a woman aged 18 to 35 in good health and CMV-seropositive.

The chain couples TRBV15 to TRBJ1-5, with D perhaps TRBD1 (5 bases). Trimming removed 1 base from V and 5 bases from J, with 9 bases in between. The CDR3 length is 14 residues. Germline-derived CDR1 and CDR2 are LNHNV and YYDKDF (reference sequence). CDR3 loop: CATSRARGYQPQHF. For the CDR3, the DNA is TGTGCCACCAGCAGAGCTAGGGGTTATCAGCCCCAGCATTTT.

The V and J genes are TRBV28 and TRBJ1-2; D not resolved. CDR1 is MDHEN, CDR2 SYDVKM, per germline. The CDR3 runs 12 residues. Trimming pared 3 bases from V and 5 bases from J, leaving 7 bases between. The CDR3 reads CASSLSGYGYTF. The CDR3 coding sequence is TGTGCCAGCAGTTTGTCCGGTTATGGCTACACCTTC.

The V gene is TRBV6-5, the J gene TRBJ2-5; no firm D call. The J call is in doubt because the DNA end fits TRBJ2-7 better. Per germline, CDR1 MNHEY and CDR2 SVGAGI. This CDR3 has 13 residues. The CDR3 nucleotides are TGTGCCACCTTGGGTGGGGACTCCTACGAGCAGTACTTC. Amino acid sequence: CATLGGDSYEQYF.

The gene calls are TRBV20-1 and TRBJ1-1; 7 nucleotides match TRBD1. Germline lookup yields CDR1 DFQATT and CDR2 SNEGSKA (reference sequence). The CDR3 is made up of 11 amino acids. After removal of 5 bases from V and 3 bases from J, the junction contained 0 bases not matched to a gene. The CDR3 DNA reads TGCAGTGCTGGGACAGACACTGAAGCTTTCTTT. Its translation: CSAGTDTEAFF.

The chain is built from TRBV27 and TRBJ2-2, with 9 bases that match TRBD2. After removal of 0 bases from V and 4 bases from J, the junction contained 3 bases not matched to a gene. Germline V lookup: CDR1 MNHEY, CDR2 SMNVEV (reference sequence). CDR3 length: 16 amino acids. CDR3 DNA sequence: TGTGCCAGCAGTTTATCGCCTAGCGGGGCCACCGGGGAGCTGTTTTTT. Protein sequence: CASSLSPSGATGELFF.

This sequence joins TRBV5-4 and TRBJ2-5, with TRBD2 matching over 10 bases. This CDR3 is 15 amino acids long. Germline V gives CDR1 SGHNT, CDR2 YYREEE (reference sequence). Trimming cost V 4 bases and J 2 bases; bases outside gene matches: 5. The chain's CDR3 is CASSPSGGVQETQYF. The CDR3 nucleotides are TGTGCCAGCAGCCCCAGCGGGGGGGTTCAAGAGACCCAGTACTTC.

The chain has TRBV13 and TRBJ2-1, with D maybe TRBD1 (5 bases). The CDR3 is 14 amino acids. The ends were cut back, 0 bases at V and 15 bases at J, with 18 bases in the middle. Germline V gene sequence: CDR1 PRHDT, CDR2 FYEKMQ (reference sequence). CDR3 protein: CASSLGLGAALLFF. CDR3 DNA: TGTGCCAGCAGCTTAGGTCTTGGGGCGGCTCTACTGTTCTTC. Drawing the rest from reference TRBV13 and TRBJ2-1, the complete variable domain is AAGVIQSPRHLIKEKRETATLKCYPIPRHDTVYWYQQGPGQDPQFLISFYEKMQSDKGSIPDRFSAQQFSDYHSELNMSSLELGDSALYFCASSLGLGAALLFFGPGTRLTVL.

The chain couples TRBV28 to TRBJ1-5, with a tentative D call TRBD1 (6 bases). Germline CDR1 MDHEN, CDR2 SYDVKM. V lost 3 bases and J lost 3, with 12 bases in between. There are 15 residues in the CDR3. CDR3 DNA sequence: TGTGCCAGCAGTTTCGCAGGGGCGTACAATCAGCCCCAGCATTTT. This sequence encodes CASSFAGAYNQPQHF.

This clone occurred a few times. The V and J genes are TRBV5-4 and TRBJ2-3; D possibly corresponds to TRBD2 (6 bases). V dropped 9 bases and J dropped 5 bases, with 16 bases sitting between them. This CDR3 is 13 amino acids long. Germline CDR1 reads SGHNT; CDR2 reads YYREEE (reference sequence). CDR3 in amino acids: CATLEGQGDTQYF. The CDR3 nucleotides are TGTGCCACCCTGGAGGGCCAGGGAGATACGCAGTATTTT. The variable domain in full, completed from reference TRBV5-4 and TRBJ2-3, reads ETGVTQSPTHLIKTRGQQVTLRCSSQSGHNTVSWYQQALGQGPQFIFQYYREEENGRGNFPPRFSGLQFPNYSSELNVNALELDDSALYLCATLEGQGDTQYFGPGTRLTVL.

The chain is built from TRBV11-2 and TRBJ1-1, with TRBD1 as a possible D gene (6 bases). The germline CDR1 and CDR2 sequences are SGHAT and FQNNGV. The length of the CDR3 is 16 residues. The ends were cut back, 5 bases at V and 1 base at J, with 17 bases in the middle. The CDR3 protein is CASSQYPGQENTEAFF. CDR3 DNA sequence: TGTGCCAGCAGCCAATATCCGGGACAAGAGAACACTGAAGCTTTCTTT. Full variable domain (remainder filled in from reference TRBV11-2 and TRBJ1-1): EAGVAQSPRYKIIEKRQSVAFWCNPISGHATLYWYQQILGQGPKLLIQFQNNGVVDDSQLPKDRFSAERLKGVDSTLKIQPAKLEDSAVYLCASSQYPGQENTEAFFGQGTRLTVV.

Of note for this clone: The junction and the germline gene differ at one end; a read error may be behind it. The chain combines TRBV6-5 with TRBJ2-7; D not resolved. The CDR3 extends over 14 amino acids. Per germline, CDR1 MNHEY and CDR2 SVGAGI. The CDR3 sequence: CASSFGRSIYGQYF. CDR3 in DNA: TGTGCCAGCAGTTTTGGTCGGTCTATCTACGGGCAGTACTTC.

The CDR3 here is CASSDSTSGSDIQYF. CDR3 sequence (DNA): TGTGCCAGCAGTGACTCGACTAGCGGGAGTGACATTCAGTACTTC. The gene calls are TRBV6-4 and TRBJ2-4; 12 positions match TRBD2. From germline, CDR1 is MRHNA and CDR2 SNTAGT. J gave up 8 bases and V 0 bases, and 2 bases lay outside the gene matches. The CDR3 has 15 amino acids.

The chain has TRBV4-1 and TRBJ2-1, with D tentatively TRBD2 (5 bases). Trimming cost V 6 bases and J 4 bases, with 13 bases left between them. The CDR3 is 14 amino acids. Germline assignment: CDR1 MGHRA and CDR2 YSYEKL. CDR3 DNA: TGCGCCAGCAGTCCCGGGGAATTATACAATGAGCAGTTCTTC. It is translated as CASSPGELYNEQFF.

This clone occurred a few times. This chain uses TRBV6-1 with TRBJ2-7, with D possibly matching TRBD2 (6 bases). CDR1 is MNHNS, CDR2 SASEGT, per germline. This CDR3 region has 12 residues. V was shortened by 5 bases and J by 6 bases, with 11 bases between the two germline ends. CDR3 sequence reads: CASSRLVPEQYF. The CDR3 region has the DNA TGTGCCAGCAGTCGACTAGTTCCCGAGCAGTACTTC.

The V call is TRBV27, the J call TRBJ1-5, with a tentative D call TRBD1 (6 bases). Germline loops: CDR1 MNHEY, CDR2 SMNVEV (reference sequence). Trimming cost V 6 bases and J 3 bases, with 12 bases left between them. The CDR3 loop spans 14 amino acids. For the CDR3, the DNA is TGTGCCAGCAGATCAGGACAGATCAATCAGCCCCAGCATTTT. Amino acids: CASRSGQINQPQHF.

The chain joins TRBV30 to TRBJ2-1; TRBD2 aligns across 7 bases. CDR1 is GTSNPN and CDR2 is SVGIG in the germline V gene (reference sequence). This CDR3 has 17 residues. The ends lost 2 bases at V and 3 bases at J; junction bases unmatched: 13. The CDR3, as DNA: TGTGCCTGGAGTCGGGGGGTAACAAGTCTCAACTACAATGAGCAGTTCTTC. Its translation is CAWSRGVTSLNYNEQFF.

The chain uses TRBV6-1 and TRBJ2-2, with D perhaps TRBD1 (5 bases). There are 15 residues in the CDR3. Germline V gives CDR1 MNHNS, CDR2 SASEGT. Between the trimmed V and J ends, which lost 2 bases and 6 bases, there was a span of 13 bases. In nucleotides, the CDR3 is TGTGCCAGCAGTGAATACGAGGTGGGGCCCGGGGAGCTGTTTTTT. Amino acids: CASSEYEVGPGELFF.

This clone was counted a single time. The junction departs from germline at one end; a sequencing error may be responsible. This chain connects TRBV7-9 to TRBJ2-5; D ambiguous. Germline V gene sequence: CDR1 SEHNR, CDR2 FQNEAQ (reference sequence). The CDR3 has 11 amino acids. The CDR3 coding sequence is TGTGCCAGCAGCTACCAGGAGACCCAGTACTTC. This gives the protein CASSYQETQYF.

This chain joins TRBV9 and TRBJ2-5; 9 bases map to TRBD2. V shed 2 bases and J 4 bases; nucleotides not matched to a gene: 6. CDR3 size: 15 residues. CDR1 is SGDLS and CDR2 is YYNGEE in the germline V gene. The CDR3 loop reads CASSVGSGSSETQYF. CDR3 DNA sequence: TGTGCCAGCAGCGTGGGTAGCGGGAGCTCAGAGACCCAGTACTTC.

This chain connects TRBV2 to TRBJ1-4, with TRBD1 matching 7 bases. V was clipped by 1 base and J by 8 bases; unmatched bases: 4. Germline values: CDR1 SNHLY, CDR2 FYNNEI. CDR3 length: 14 residues. The CDR3 is CASSEGPGGEKLFF. CDR3 coding DNA: TGTGCCAGCAGTGAAGGGCCAGGGGGGGAAAAACTGTTTTTT.

The chain links TRBV29-1 to TRBJ2-7; a weak D match, TRBD1 (5 bases). Trimming shortened V by 0 bases and J by 1 base, and 16 bases separated the two germline ends. The CDR3 is 16 residues long. CDR1 and CDR2 from the germline V gene are SQVTM and ANQGSEA. The CDR3 DNA is TGCAGCGTTGAAGATCCCCAGCAGGGTTTGTCCTACGAGCAGTACTTC. Encoded protein: CSVEDPQQGLSYEQYF.

The chain is built from TRBV5-6 and TRBJ2-3; TRBD2 might be the D (5 bases). The CDR3 contains 14 residues. The germline V gene has CDR1 SGHDT and CDR2 YYEEEE. V gave up 4 bases and J gave up 2 bases, with 11 bases separating them. In DNA form, the CDR3 reads TGTGCCAGCAGCAGAGCGGAGAACACAGATACGCAGTATTTT. The encoded protein is CASSRAENTDTQYF.

The genes are TRBV10-3 and TRBJ2-7, with TRBD1 matching 8 bases. CDR3 length: 14 amino acids. Germline V gene lookup returns CDR1 ENHRY and CDR2 SYGVKD. V was pared by 3 bases and J by 2 bases, with 3 bases of the junction left unmatched. CDR3 in DNA: TGTGCCATCAGTGACGGGACAGGAACCTACGAGCAGTACTTC. This gives the protein CAISDGTGTYEQYF.

Remarks on this clone: Its ends do not fully match the called genes, so a read error is possible. V usage is TRBV28 and J usage is TRBJ2-4, with D possibly matching TRBD1 (5 bases). There are 11 residues in the CDR3. In germline, CDR1 is MDHEN, CDR2 SYDVKM. The CDR3 protein is CASSLADGQFF. CDR3 coding DNA: TGTGCCAGCAGTTTAGCAGACGGACAATTCTTC.

The CDR3 here is CASSPRVRGSSYNEQFF. The CDR3 nucleotides are TGTGCCAGCAGCCCCCGGGTTCGCGGGAGCTCCTACAATGAGCAGTTCTTC. This chain joins TRBV11-3 and TRBJ2-1; 7 bases map to TRBD2. Losses at the gene ends were 5 bases for V and 0 bases for J; bases not matched to a gene: 10. CDR1 and CDR2 (germline): SGHNT, YENEEA. CDR3 length: 17 residues.

V gene TRBV9 combines with J gene TRBJ2-7; no definite D call. Germline CDR1 reads SGDLS; CDR2 reads YYNGEE. V lost 0 bases and J 0 bases, leaving 10 bases between the germline ends. The CDR3 contains 15 residues. The CDR3 loop is CASSVVPASSYEQYF. CDR3 DNA sequence: TGTGCCAGCAGCGTAGTGCCTGCCAGCTCCTACGAGCAGTACTTC.

The chain joins TRBV6-5 to TRBJ1-3; maybe TRBD1 (6 bases). V was trimmed by 6 bases and J by 0 bases, leaving 9 bases between them. Germline CDR1 is MNHEY and CDR2 is SVGAGI. The CDR3 extends over 14 amino acids. CDR3 DNA sequence: TGTGCCAGCAGCGACAGGTACTCTGGAAACACCATATATTTT. Translating it yields CASSDRYSGNTIYF.

The chain couples TRBV9 to TRBJ2-3, with 9 bases matching TRBD1. This CDR3 contains 14 residues. V was pared by 5 bases and J by 5 bases, with 6 bases of the junction left unmatched. Germline CDR1 SGDLS, CDR2 YYNGEE. In nucleotides, the CDR3 is TGTGCCAGCAGTCAGACAGGGGGAATAGATACGCAGTATTTT. It encodes CASSQTGGIDTQYF. The whole variable domain, remainder taken from reference TRBV9 and TRBJ2-3, is DSGVTQTPKHLITATGQRVTLRCSPRSGDLSVYWYQQSLDQGLQFLIQYYNGEERAKGNILERFSAQQFPDLHSELNLSSLELGDSALYFCASSQTGGIDTQYFGPGTRLTVL.

V and J are TRBV6-1 and TRBJ2-7, with D unresolved. The germline V gene has CDR1 MNHNS and CDR2 SASEGT. The V gene lost 2 bases and the J gene lost 4 bases, with 15 bases spanning the gap. The CDR3 sequence is 15 residues long. In nucleotides, the CDR3 is TGTGCCAGCAGTGAATTGGGCCCCGACCCGTACGAGCAGTACTTC. It is translated as CASSELGPDPYEQYF.

This chain connects TRBV5-1 to TRBJ2-7; a possible D gene is TRBD1 (6 bases). V dropped 3 bases and J dropped 0 bases, with 16 bases sitting between them. Looked up from germline, CDR1 is SGHRS and CDR2 is YFSETQ. The length of the CDR3 is 16 residues. The CDR3: CASSSSTGILSYEQYF. Here the CDR3 DNA reads TGCGCCAGCAGCTCCTCGACAGGCATCCTCTCCTACGAGCAGTACTTC. Based on the CDR3 plus reference TRBV5-1 and TRBJ2-7, the full variable domain is KAGVTQTPRYLIKTRGQQVTLSCSPISGHRSVSWYQQTPGQGLQFLFEYFSETQRNKGNFPGRFSGRQFSNSRSEMNVSTLELGDSALYLCASSSSTGILSYEQYFGPGTRLTVT.

This chain links TRBV28 with TRBJ2-2, with 8 bases matching TRBD2. J was trimmed by 1 base and V by 7 bases; bases with no gene match: 2. The germline V gene has CDR1 MDHEN and CDR2 SYDVKM. The CDR3 loop spans 14 amino acids. The CDR3 loop is CASKAGGNTGELFF. The CDR3 coding sequence is TGTGCCAGCAAGGCGGGAGGGAACACCGGGGAGCTGTTTTTT.

The chain joins TRBV6-5 to TRBJ2-3; TRBD1 matches at 8 bases. V gave up 2 bases and J gave up 0 bases; unmatched junction bases: 4. Germline CDR1 reads MNHEY; CDR2 reads SVGAGI. The CDR3 loop spans 16 amino acids. The CDR3 DNA sequence: TGTGCCAGCAGTTACCTAGGGACAGGCAGCACAGATACGCAGTATTTT. The encoded protein is CASSYLGTGSTDTQYF.